The 3 T cell receptor beta chains given below trace back to one sample, sequenced in a study of T-cell memory formation after mild COVID-19 (dated by TCRdb to about 2021). Libraries were constructed by 5' RACE. Sequencing relied on an Illumina NovaSeq 6000. TCRdb took the public reads, trimmed them with fastp at Q25, ran MiXCR for clone calling and kept in-frame beta chains. Entries are consolidated by CDR3 protein sequence, retaining the most common genes and DNA. The sample includes just under 550,000 distinct CDR3 sequences, with around 21% observed a single time. Together, the top ten hold around 12% of the sample. The specimen was PBMCs or a T cell subset sorted from them (not recorded which). The receptors stem from an adult woman who had mild COVID-19 (a few samples of this study predate the infection). The sample titles of this study are shuffled in the database, so cell type and time point are left out; the donor was told from shared clones.

This clonotype was detected a few times. The V gene is TRBV12-3 or TRBV12-4, the J gene TRBJ1-1; D gene unclear. The CDR3 spans 15 residues. V was pared by 3 bases and J by 3 bases, with 14 bases between. The CDR3 nucleotides are TGTGCCAGCAGTTTGTCTTGGGCCAACTACACTGAAGCTTTCTTT. Amino acid sequence: CASSLSWANYTEAFF.

V and J are TRBV9 and TRBJ2-3; D is possibly TRBD2 (6 bases). The CDR3 contains 15 residues. The germline V gene has CDR1 SGDLS and CDR2 YYNGEE. Trimming stripped 6 bases from V and 4 bases from J, with 18 bases between. The CDR3 sequence is CASKKYGSNADTQYF. CDR3 bases: TGTGCCAGCAAGAAATACGGGAGTAACGCAGATACGCAGTATTTT.

The V call is TRBV7-3, the J call TRBJ2-3; D might be TRBD2 (6 bases). The CDR3 has 14 amino acids. With 4 bases removed from V and 0 bases from J, the gap between germline ends came to 8 bases. CDR1 and CDR2 (germline): SGHTA, FQGTGA. As DNA, the CDR3 is TGTGCCAGCAGCTGGGGGACTAGCACAGATACGCAGTATTTT. It encodes CASSWGTSTDTQYF.